Reported below is one TCR beta chain. Clones were sequenced by immunoSEQ multiplex PCR, and TCRdb holds only the in-frame ones, with some missing. The table has 100,000 to 150,000 clones, 89% seen once. The CDR3 consists of 15 residues. Germline V gene sequence: CDR1 SEHNR, CDR2 FQNEAQ (reference sequence). V dropped 5 bases and J dropped 1; count of bases not matched to a gene: 6. The data were taken from a study of cytomegalovirus exposure and HLA in healthy donors. The receptor was derived from a woman younger than 35 in good health and CMV-seronegative. This chain connects TRBV7-9 to TRBJ2-5; TRBD2 matches 8 bases. Sequenced material: PBMCs. The CDR3 protein is CASSPSGGRQETQYF. CDR3 DNA: TGTGCCAGCAGCCCCTCGGGGGGGCGCCAAGAGACCCAGTACTTC.